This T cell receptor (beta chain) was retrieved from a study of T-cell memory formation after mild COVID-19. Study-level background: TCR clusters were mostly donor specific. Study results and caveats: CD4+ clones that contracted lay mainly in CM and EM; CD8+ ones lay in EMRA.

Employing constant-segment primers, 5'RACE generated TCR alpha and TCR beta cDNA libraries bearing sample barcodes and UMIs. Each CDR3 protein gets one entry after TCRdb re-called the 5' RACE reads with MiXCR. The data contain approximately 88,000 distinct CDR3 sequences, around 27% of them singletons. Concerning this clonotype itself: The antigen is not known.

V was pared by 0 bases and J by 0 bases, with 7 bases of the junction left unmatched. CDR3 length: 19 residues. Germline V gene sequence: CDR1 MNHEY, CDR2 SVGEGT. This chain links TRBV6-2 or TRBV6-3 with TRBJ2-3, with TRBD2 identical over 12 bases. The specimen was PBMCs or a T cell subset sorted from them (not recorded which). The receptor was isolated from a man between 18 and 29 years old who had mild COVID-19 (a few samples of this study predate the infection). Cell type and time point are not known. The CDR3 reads CASSYSTSGGRPSTDTQYF. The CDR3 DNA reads TGTGCCAGCAGTTACTCGACTAGCGGGGGACGACCTAGCACAGATACGCAGTATTTT.